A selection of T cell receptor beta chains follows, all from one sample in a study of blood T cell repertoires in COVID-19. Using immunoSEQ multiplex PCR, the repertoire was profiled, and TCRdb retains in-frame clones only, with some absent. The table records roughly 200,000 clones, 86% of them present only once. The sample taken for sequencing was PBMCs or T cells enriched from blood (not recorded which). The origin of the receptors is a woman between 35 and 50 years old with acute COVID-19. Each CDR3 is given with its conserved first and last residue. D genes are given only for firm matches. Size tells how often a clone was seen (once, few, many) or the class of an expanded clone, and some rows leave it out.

CDR3nt: TGTGCCACCAGTGGTCCCCGGGGGATCGGAACCGGGGAGCTGTTTTTT
CDR3aa: CATSGPRGIGTGELFF
abundance: -
v_gene: TRBV24-1
j_gene: TRBJ2-2
d_gene: -

CDR3nt: TGTGCCAGCAATGGTGACAGGGGGCTTCGCGAGCAGTACTTC
CDR3aa: CASNGDRGLREQYF
abundance: -
v_gene: TRBV2
j_gene: TRBJ2-7
d_gene: TRBD1

CDR3nt: TGTGCCAGCAGTTTTAACGGACAGGGGGCCCGGGAAAAACTGTTTTTT
CDR3aa: CASSFNGQGAREKLFF
abundance: -
v_gene: TRBV27
j_gene: TRBJ1-4
d_gene: TRBD1

CDR3nt: TGTGCCAGCTCGGAGCTACAGGGTGGGTGGGCCAACGTCCTGACTTTC
CDR3aa: CASSELQGGWANVLTF
abundance: -
v_gene: TRBV18
j_gene: TRBJ2-6
d_gene: -

CDR3nt: TGTGCCAGCAGCCTGGGACAGGGGGGGAGAGATACGCAGTATTTT
CDR3aa: CASSLGQGGRDTQYF
abundance: -
v_gene: TRBV7-2
j_gene: TRBJ2-3
d_gene: TRBD1

CDR3nt: TGTGCCAGCAGCAAGCCCGGGACAGGATCCTACGAGCAGTACTTC
CDR3aa: CASSKPGTGSYEQYF
abundance: -
v_gene: TRBV6-5
j_gene: TRBJ2-7
d_gene: TRBD1

CDR3nt: TGTGCCAGCAGTTGGCGGGGCGACGAGCAGTACTTC
CDR3aa: CASSWRGDEQYF
abundance: -
v_gene: TRBV12-3/TRBV12-4
j_gene: TRBJ2-7
d_gene: -

CDR3nt: TGTGCCAGCAGTGAAGTAGGGGGCGTCTCTGGAAACACCATATATTTT
CDR3aa: CASSEVGGVSGNTIYF
abundance: -
v_gene: TRBV2
j_gene: TRBJ1-3
d_gene: TRBD1

CDR3nt: TGTGCCAGCAGTTTATCCCCTAGCGGGGGGGAATACGAAGATACGCAGTATTTT
CDR3aa: CASSLSPSGGEYEDTQYF
abundance: few
v_gene: TRBV28
j_gene: TRBJ2-3
d_gene: TRBD2

CDR3nt: TGTGCCACCAGTGCTCCACTAGCGGGCTACAATGAGCAGTTCTTC
CDR3aa: CATSAPLAGYNEQFF
abundance: -
v_gene: TRBV24-1
j_gene: TRBJ2-1
d_gene: TRBD2

CDR3nt: TGCAGTGCTAGTTGGCAGGGGGTCGAGCAGTACTTC
CDR3aa: CSASWQGVEQYF
abundance: once
v_gene: TRBV20-1
j_gene: TRBJ2-7
d_gene: TRBD1

CDR3nt: TGCGCCAGCAGCCAAGAATGGACTAGCGGATTCAGCGAGCAGTACTTC
CDR3aa: CASSQEWTSGFSEQYF
abundance: -
v_gene: TRBV4-3
j_gene: TRBJ2-7
d_gene: TRBD2

CDR3nt: TGTGCCAGCAGTTCGCTCTTTGGGGGCAACGCCTACGAGCAGTACTTC
CDR3aa: CASSSLFGGNAYEQYF
abundance: few
v_gene: TRBV28
j_gene: TRBJ2-7
d_gene: -

CDR3nt: TGCGCCAGCAGCCAAGAGCCGGTTATAACAGGCGGGACCTACGAGCAGTACTTC
CDR3aa: CASSQEPVITGGTYEQYF
abundance: -
v_gene: TRBV4-3
j_gene: TRBJ2-7
d_gene: -

CDR3nt: TGTGCCAGCAGCTTCACACTCGGGGGCAATCAGCCCCAGCATTTT
CDR3aa: CASSFTLGGNQPQHF
abundance: once
v_gene: TRBV7-2
j_gene: TRBJ1-5
d_gene: -

CDR3nt: TGTGCCAGCAGATTCCCGGGGACAGCCTACGAGCAGTACTTC
CDR3aa: CASRFPGTAYEQYF
abundance: -
v_gene: TRBV28
j_gene: TRBJ2-7
d_gene: TRBD1

CDR3nt: TGTGCCAGCAGTGGACAGTCTCTATATGGCTACACCTTC
CDR3aa: CASSGQSLYGYTF
abundance: -
v_gene: TRBV2
j_gene: TRBJ1-2
d_gene: -

CDR3nt: TGTGCCAGCACCCTTGGGACTAGGGGGATGGGAGATACGCAGTATTTT
CDR3aa: CASTLGTRGMGDTQYF
abundance: -
v_gene: TRBV7-9
j_gene: TRBJ2-3
d_gene: TRBD2

CDR3nt: TGTGCCAGCGGTGACAGGGGGGACGAAACCGGGGAGCTGTTTTTT
CDR3aa: CASGDRGDETGELFF
abundance: -
v_gene: TRBV21-1
j_gene: TRBJ2-2
d_gene: -

CDR3nt: TGCAGCGTTGAAATCGGACAGGCGAACGAGCAGTACTTC
CDR3aa: CSVEIGQANEQYF
abundance: -
v_gene: TRBV29-1
j_gene: TRBJ2-7
d_gene: TRBD1

CDR3nt: TGTGCCAGCAGCTTACAGGGCCACGAGCAGTACTTC
CDR3aa: CASSLQGHEQYF
abundance: -
v_gene: TRBV16
j_gene: TRBJ2-7
d_gene: -

CDR3nt: TGTGCCAGCAGCCGACAGGGCTCTTCGAACACTGAAGCTTTCTTT
CDR3aa: CASSRQGSSNTEAFF
abundance: -
v_gene: TRBV2
j_gene: TRBJ1-1
d_gene: TRBD1

CDR3nt: TGTGCCAGCAGCCGGGGAGGGACTAGCACAGATACGCAGTATTTT
CDR3aa: CASSRGGTSTDTQYF
abundance: -
v_gene: TRBV7-9
j_gene: TRBJ2-3
d_gene: TRBD2

CDR3nt: TGTGCCAGCGGACAGGACTTATACAATGAGCAGTTCTTC
CDR3aa: CASGQDLYNEQFF
abundance: once
v_gene: TRBV21-1
j_gene: TRBJ2-1
d_gene: -

CDR3nt: TGTGCCAGCAGCCCTTCTCTTGACAGAATCCTCTCTGGGGCCAACGTCCTGACTTTC
CDR3aa: CASSPSLDRILSGANVLTF
abundance: few
v_gene: TRBV13
j_gene: TRBJ2-6
d_gene: -

CDR3nt: TGTGCCAGCAGCTTCCGACTAGCGGGAGTAGGCAACGAGCAGTACTTC
CDR3aa: CASSFRLAGVGNEQYF
abundance: once
v_gene: TRBV11-3
j_gene: TRBJ2-7
d_gene: TRBD2

CDR3nt: TGTGCCACCAGTGATATAGGGGGAGAGACCCAGTACTTC
CDR3aa: CATSDIGGETQYF
abundance: -
v_gene: TRBV24-1
j_gene: TRBJ2-5
d_gene: -

CDR3nt: TGTGCCAGCAGTGAGCAGGGGATGACAGATACGCAGTATTTT
CDR3aa: CASSEQGMTDTQYF
abundance: -
v_gene: TRBV6-4
j_gene: TRBJ2-3
d_gene: -

CDR3nt: TGTGCCACCAGTCGAGGGGACACTGGAAACACCATATATTTT
CDR3aa: CATSRGDTGNTIYF
abundance: -
v_gene: TRBV24-1
j_gene: TRBJ1-3
d_gene: -

CDR3nt: TGTGCCAGTAGTATCGTGTTAGCGGGAGATGTCGAGCAGTACTTC
CDR3aa: CASSIVLAGDVEQYF
abundance: -
v_gene: TRBV19
j_gene: TRBJ2-7
d_gene: TRBD2

CDR3nt: TGTGCCAGCAGCCTGGGACAGTCAAATCAGCCCCAGCATTTT
CDR3aa: CASSLGQSNQPQHF
abundance: -
v_gene: TRBV3-1/TRBV3-2
j_gene: TRBJ1-5
d_gene: TRBD1

CDR3nt: TGTGCCAGCAGCAGGGGACTAGTCACAGATACGCAGTATTTT
CDR3aa: CASSRGLVTDTQYF
abundance: -
v_gene: TRBV28
j_gene: TRBJ2-3
d_gene: TRBD2

CDR3nt: TGTGCCAGTAGTATATCAGGGTTTAGCAATCAGCCCCAGCATTTT
CDR3aa: CASSISGFSNQPQHF
abundance: -
v_gene: TRBV19
j_gene: TRBJ1-5
d_gene: -

CDR3nt: TGTGCCAGTAGTATAGATGGGACTAGCACAGATACGCAGTATTTT
CDR3aa: CASSIDGTSTDTQYF
abundance: -
v_gene: TRBV19
j_gene: TRBJ2-3
d_gene: -

CDR3nt: TGTGCCAGCAGTACAGGGGGGCCCCTCCACTTT
CDR3aa: CASSTGGPLHF
abundance: -
v_gene: TRBV6-6
j_gene: TRBJ1-6
d_gene: TRBD1

CDR3nt: TGCGCCAGCAGCCAAGATAGCACCGGGAGGGGTCAGCAGTTCTTC
CDR3aa: CASSQDSTGRGQQFF
abundance: -
v_gene: TRBV4-3
j_gene: TRBJ2-1
d_gene: TRBD2

CDR3nt: TGTGCCAGCAGTCGGACTAGCGGGACTTACGAGCAGTACTTC
CDR3aa: CASSRTSGTYEQYF
abundance: few
v_gene: TRBV3-1/TRBV3-2
j_gene: TRBJ2-7
d_gene: TRBD2

CDR3nt: TGTGCCAGTAGTGCGCCGACAGGGAAGGGTGTCGGGGAGCAGTTCTTC
CDR3aa: CASSAPTGKGVGEQFF
abundance: once
v_gene: TRBV19
j_gene: TRBJ2-1
d_gene: TRBD1

CDR3nt: TGTGCCAGCAGCTTAAAAAGGGGGCTAGGCACAGATACGCAGTATTTT
CDR3aa: CASSLKRGLGTDTQYF
abundance: -
v_gene: TRBV7-3
j_gene: TRBJ2-3
d_gene: TRBD1

CDR3nt: TGTGCCTGGAGTGGGCTAGCTACCTACAATGAGCAGTTCTTC
CDR3aa: CAWSGLATYNEQFF
abundance: once
v_gene: TRBV30
j_gene: TRBJ2-1
d_gene: -

CDR3nt: TGTGCTAGTGGTTTGGGGACAGGGTCCGACAATGAGCAGTTCTTC
CDR3aa: CASGLGTGSDNEQFF
abundance: -
v_gene: TRBV12-5
j_gene: TRBJ2-1
d_gene: TRBD1

CDR3nt: TGTGCCAGCAGTTACAGGGCGACCTACGAGCAGTACTTC
CDR3aa: CASSYRATYEQYF
abundance: -
v_gene: TRBV27
j_gene: TRBJ2-7
d_gene: -

CDR3nt: TGTGCCAGCAGTAAGCGGGGACGCACAGATACGCAGTATTTT
CDR3aa: CASSKRGRTDTQYF
abundance: -
v_gene: TRBV28
j_gene: TRBJ2-3
d_gene: TRBD2

CDR3nt: TGCGCCAGCAGCCTCCAAAGGGGGTACGAGCAGTACTTC
CDR3aa: CASSLQRGYEQYF
abundance: -
v_gene: TRBV5-1
j_gene: TRBJ2-7
d_gene: -

CDR3nt: TGTGCCAGCAGTTTTGCCAGGGTTGATCAGCCCCAGCATTTT
CDR3aa: CASSFARVDQPQHF
abundance: -
v_gene: TRBV28
j_gene: TRBJ1-5
d_gene: -

CDR3nt: TGTGCCAGCAAAATCCCGGGACATACTGAAAAACTGTTTTTT
CDR3aa: CASKIPGHTEKLFF
abundance: -
v_gene: TRBV28
j_gene: TRBJ1-4
d_gene: -

CDR3nt: TGTGCCAGCAGCTCAACACAGGGAATCCAAGAGACCCAGTACTTC
CDR3aa: CASSSTQGIQETQYF
abundance: -
v_gene: TRBV7-9
j_gene: TRBJ2-5
d_gene: -

CDR3nt: TGTGCCAGCAGACCTACAGGGTTTTTCTATAATTCACCCCTCCACTTT
CDR3aa: CASRPTGFFYNSPLHF
abundance: -
v_gene: TRBV28
j_gene: TRBJ1-6
d_gene: -

CDR3nt: TGTGCCAGCAGCCCCACACAGGGAGGGTACCCCGGGGAGCTGTTTTTT
CDR3aa: CASSPTQGGYPGELFF
abundance: -
v_gene: TRBV7-9
j_gene: TRBJ2-2
d_gene: -

CDR3nt: TGCAGCGCGGTCCGCTCTGGAAACACCATATATTTT
CDR3aa: CSAVRSGNTIYF
abundance: -
v_gene: TRBV29-1
j_gene: TRBJ1-3
d_gene: -

CDR3nt: TGTGCCAGCAGCTTAGTAGACAGGGGGAATTCACCCCTCCACTTT
CDR3aa: CASSLVDRGNSPLHF
abundance: -
v_gene: TRBV7-9
j_gene: TRBJ1-6
d_gene: TRBD1

CDR3nt: TGTGCCAGCAGCTGGGGGACAGGGGACACTGAAGCTTTCTTT
CDR3aa: CASSWGTGDTEAFF
abundance: -
v_gene: TRBV5-6
j_gene: TRBJ1-1
d_gene: TRBD1

CDR3nt: TGTGCCAGCAGCCAAGGCCGCCTAGGCACTGAAGCTTTCTTT
CDR3aa: CASSQGRLGTEAFF
abundance: -
v_gene: TRBV3-1/TRBV3-2
j_gene: TRBJ1-1
d_gene: -